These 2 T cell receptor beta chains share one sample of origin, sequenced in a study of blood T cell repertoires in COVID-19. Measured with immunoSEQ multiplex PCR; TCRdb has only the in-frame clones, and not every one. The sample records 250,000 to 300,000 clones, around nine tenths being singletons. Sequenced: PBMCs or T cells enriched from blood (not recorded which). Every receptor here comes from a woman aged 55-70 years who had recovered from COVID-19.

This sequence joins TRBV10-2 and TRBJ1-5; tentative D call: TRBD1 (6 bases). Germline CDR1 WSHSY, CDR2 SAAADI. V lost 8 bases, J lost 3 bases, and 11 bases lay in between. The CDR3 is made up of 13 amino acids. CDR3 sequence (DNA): TGCGCCAGCGCCCAGGGGAACAATCAGCCCCAGCATTTT. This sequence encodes CASAQGNNQPQHF.

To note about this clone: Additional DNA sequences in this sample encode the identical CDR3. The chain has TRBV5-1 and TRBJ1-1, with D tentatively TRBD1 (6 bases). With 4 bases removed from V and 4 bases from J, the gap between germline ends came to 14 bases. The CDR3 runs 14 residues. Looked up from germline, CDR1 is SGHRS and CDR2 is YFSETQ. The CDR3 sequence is CASSLQGVGTEAFF. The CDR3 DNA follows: TGCGCCAGCAGCCTACAGGGAGTGGGCACTGAAGCTTTCTTT.